Below, 21 T cell receptor beta chains from the same sample are listed, as sequenced in a study of cytomegalovirus exposure and HLA in healthy donors. Vbeta (60) and Jbeta (13) primers were used in the PCR. The method was immunoSEQ multiplex PCR; TCRdb's version includes in-frame clones alone and lacks a portion of them. The table includes more than 95,000 clones, approximately 77% detected once. The sample consisted of PBMCs. Receptors were obtained from a man aged 18 to 30 in good health and CMV-seronegative.

This clone was seen a handful of times. V is TRBV7-2 and J is TRBJ2-7; 7 bases line up with TRBD1. The junction had 6 bases not matched to a gene; V was cut back by 5 bases and J by 5 bases. The CDR3 runs to 13 residues. CDR1 SGHTA and CDR2 FQGNSA come from the germline V gene. This CDR3 reads CASSILQGNEQYF. CDR3 bases: TGTGCCAGCAGCATACTACAGGGGAACGAGCAGTACTTC.

The rearrangement links TRBV29-1 to TRBJ2-1; 8 nucleotides align to TRBD1. V was clipped by 1 base and J by 10 bases; unmatched bases: 6. The CDR3 totals 13 residues. The germline V gene encodes CDR1 SQVTM and CDR2 ANQGSEA. The CDR3 nucleotides read TGCAGCGTTGAAGGCAGGGGGCTATGGGAGCAGTTCTTC. This codes for CSVEGRGLWEQFF.

The chain recombines TRBV14 with TRBJ1-6; TRBD1 agrees at 7 bases. Trimming removed 1 base from V and 5 bases from J; junction bases left unmatched: 8. Per germline, CDR1 SGHDN and CDR2 FVKESK. This CDR3 has 17 residues. CDR3 amino acids: CASSQAGGGLNNSPLHF. The CDR3 nucleotides are TGTGCCAGCAGCCAAGCAGGAGGGGGCCTGAATAATTCACCCCTCCACTTT.

The gene calls are TRBV27 and TRBJ1-1; a possible D gene is TRBD1 (6 bases). The CDR3 runs 15 residues. Trimming cost V 6 bases and J 1 base, with 15 bases left between them. Germline V lookup: CDR1 MNHEY, CDR2 SMNVEV (reference sequence). In DNA form, the CDR3 reads TGTGCCAGCAGGCTACAGGGTGGAAGGAACACTGAAGCTTTCTTT. Translated: CASRLQGGRNTEAFF.

This chain links TRBV7-9 with TRBJ1-1; 10 nucleotides match TRBD1. The CDR3 has 15 amino acids. Germline V gives CDR1 SEHNR, CDR2 FQNEAQ (reference sequence). With V trimmed by 5 bases and J by 3 bases, 6 bases remained unmatched. The CDR3 is CASSLDRGHDTEAFF. CDR3 nucleotide sequence: TGTGCCAGCAGCCTAGACAGGGGGCATGACACTGAAGCTTTCTTT.

This sequence joins TRBV5-1 and TRBJ1-6; a weak D match, TRBD1 (5 bases). Germline V gene lookup returns CDR1 SGHRS and CDR2 YFSETQ. Trimming removed 1 base from V and 11 bases from J, with 10 bases in between. The CDR3 has 13 residues. In DNA form, the CDR3 reads TGCGCCAGCAGCTTGTTCGGGGGTCCACCCCTCCACTTT. It encodes CASSLFGGPPLHF.

The CDR3 DNA follows: TGCGCCACCAATGGGACAGGTCCCTACGAGCAGTACTTC. Translated, it gives CATNGTGPYEQYF. The chain is built from TRBV5-1 and TRBJ2-7; 8 nucleotides agree with TRBD1. Germline V lookup: CDR1 SGHRS, CDR2 YFSETQ. This CDR3 region has 13 residues. J lost 2 bases, V lost 9 bases, and 7 bases had no gene match. The complete variable domain, with remaining parts taken from reference TRBV5-1 and TRBJ2-7, reads KAGVTQTPRYLIKTRGQQVTLSCSPISGHRSVSWYQQTPGQGLQFLFEYFSETQRNKGNFPGRFSGRQFSNSRSEMNVSTLELGDSALYLCATNGTGPYEQYFGPGTRLTVT.

This clone was detected once. This sequence joins TRBV2 and TRBJ1-1; possible D gene TRBD1, 5 bases. Trimming shortened V by 6 bases and J by 11 bases, and 22 bases separated the two germline ends. CDR3 length: 14 residues. Germline V lookup: CDR1 SNHLY, CDR2 FYNNEI. The CDR3 DNA reads as TGTGCCAGCAGCCTTTATCAGGTTACCCGGGGGGCTTTCTTT. It is translated as CASSLYQVTRGAFF.

This clone was counted between two and nine times. The chain has TRBV18 and TRBJ2-7; TRBD2 matches at 16 bases. The ends lost 3 bases at V and 2 bases at J; junction bases unmatched: 4. The germline gives CDR1 KGHSH, CDR2 LQKENI. The CDR3 is made up of 17 amino acids. The CDR3 is CASSPQGTSGGAYEQYF. The CDR3 DNA is TGTGCCAGCTCACCCCAAGGGACTAGCGGGGGGGCCTACGAGCAGTACTTC.

In its sample, this clone was seen once. The J gene is TRBJ2-5, the V gene TRBV5-1, with D perhaps TRBD1 (6 bases). Per the germline V gene, CDR1 is SGHRS and CDR2 is YFSETQ. The CDR3 spans 15 residues. Trimming removed 1 base from V and 3 bases from J, with 13 bases in between. DNA for the CDR3: TGCGCCAGCAGCTTGTTGACAGGACCCAAAGAGACCCAGTACTTC. Translation: CASSLLTGPKETQYF.

This rearrangement joins TRBV25-1 to TRBJ1-4; D perhaps matches TRBD1 (6 bases). The CDR3 has 16 residues. V was cut by 1 base and J by 5 bases, with 14 bases left in between. Germline V CDR1 and CDR2: MGHDK, SYGVNS. The CDR3 loop is CASSESLTGGNEKLFF. As DNA, the CDR3 is TGTGCCAGCAGTGAATCATTGACAGGTGGGAATGAAAAACTGTTTTTT.

This chain joins TRBV2 and TRBJ2-7; D might be TRBD1 (6 bases). Per germline, CDR1 SNHLY and CDR2 FYNNEI. The CDR3 spans 15 residues. V dropped 7 bases and J dropped 7 bases, with 23 bases sitting between them. DNA of the CDR3: TGTGCCAGCACGCCGAAAAGGGACACCCTGGGGGAGCAGTACTTC. This codes for CASTPKRDTLGEQYF.

A few counts support this clone. This chain links TRBV18 with TRBJ2-7; 8 nucleotides agree with TRBD1. V was clipped by 3 bases and J by 0 bases; unmatched bases: 4. The CDR3 is 15 amino acids. Germline CDR1 KGHSH, CDR2 LQKENI. CDR3 nucleotides: TGTGCCAGCTCACCCGACAGGGGCCCCTCCTACGAGCAGTACTTC. Translating it yields CASSPDRGPSYEQYF.

This clone came up once. The rearrangement links TRBV7-2 to TRBJ2-7, with 9 nucleotides matching TRBD1. The germline CDR1 and CDR2 sequences are SGHTA and FQGNSA. Trimming took 0 bases from V and 5 from J; bases not matched to a gene: 8. The CDR3 covers 16 residues. The CDR3 protein is CASSLANWDRVNEQYF. Here the CDR3 DNA reads TGTGCCAGCAGCTTAGCGAATTGGGACAGGGTTAACGAGCAGTACTTC.

CDR3 DNA: TGTGCCAGCAGTCTCCGGTGGACAGGGCCCCTAGGGGGCTACACCTTC. Its protein product is CASSLRWTGPLGGYTF. This chain links TRBV27 with TRBJ1-2; TRBD1 matches at 8 bases. Germline V gene lookup returns CDR1 MNHEY and CDR2 SMNVEV (reference sequence). The CDR3 spans 16 residues. V lost 5 bases and J lost 8; bases outside the gene matches: 16.

The V call is TRBV4-2, the J call TRBJ2-7; a weak D match, TRBD1 (6 bases). This CDR3 is 22 amino acids long. Trimming pared 1 base from V and 5 bases from J, leaving 36 bases between. CDR1 LGHNA and CDR2 YNFKEQ come from the germline V gene. CDR3 coding DNA: TGTGCCAGCAGCCAAGCAATCATACCGAGTCGGGACAAGCTTATTAAGACCCACGAGCAGTACTTC. It encodes CASSQAIIPSRDKLIKTHEQYF.

The chain joins TRBV27 to TRBJ2-7; 12 bases align to TRBD1. Looked up from germline, CDR1 is MNHEY and CDR2 is SMNVEV (reference sequence). CDR3 length equals 13 residues. The trim removed 8 bases at V and 6 bases at J, leaving 5 bases unmatched. CDR3 nucleotide sequence: TGTGCCAGCGGGGACAGGGGGCCTCGCGAGCAGTACTTC. Its translation is CASGDRGPREQYF.

The chain couples TRBV7-9 to TRBJ2-7; 8 nucleotides match TRBD1. Germline V gene sequence: CDR1 SEHNR, CDR2 FQNEAQ (reference sequence). The CDR3 loop spans 15 amino acids. V lost 1 base to trimming and J lost 1 base; unmatched junction nucleotides: 3. CDR3 in DNA: TGTGCCAGCAGCTTAGAAGGGGACAGGTCCTACGAGCAGTACTTC. Residues: CASSLEGDRSYEQYF.

J is TRBJ2-7 and V is TRBV5-6, with a tentative D call TRBD2 (6 bases). Germline lookup yields CDR1 SGHDT and CDR2 YYEEEE. This CDR3 has 14 residues. With 6 bases removed from V and 5 bases from J, the gap between germline ends came to 18 bases. CDR3 DNA: TGTGCCAGCATGGAGGGTTGGGTAGTCCACGAGCAGTACTTC. Its translation: CASMEGWVVHEQYF. The variable domain in full, with the rest retrieved from reference TRBV5-6 and TRBJ2-7, is DAGVTQSPTHLIKTRGQQVTLRCSPKSGHDTVSWYQQALGQGPQFIFQYYEEEERQRGNFPDRFSGHQFPNYSSELNVNALLLGDSALYLCASMEGWVVHEQYFGPGTRLTVT.

This clone was observed a handful of times. The chain combines TRBV19 with TRBJ1-1; D is uncertain. V lost 2 bases and J lost 3, with 16 bases in between. Looked up from germline, CDR1 is LNHDA and CDR2 is SQIVND (reference sequence). The CDR3 loop spans 16 amino acids. In DNA form, the CDR3 reads TGTGCCAGTAGTATAATCTATAGAATCGAGGACACTGAAGCTTTCTTT. The encoded protein is CASSIIYRIEDTEAFF.

This clone has a single count. This chain links TRBV18 with TRBJ2-4; possible D gene TRBD1, 6 bases. The germline V and J ends were trimmed by 2 bases and 8 bases, with 13 bases remaining between them. The CDR3 is made up of 14 amino acids. CDR1 is KGHSH, CDR2 LQKENI, per germline. The CDR3 coding sequence is TGTGCCAGCTCACCAGAACAGGGTTTACACATTCAGTACTTC. This sequence encodes CASSPEQGLHIQYF.